This T cell receptor (beta chain) was captured in a study of blood T cell repertoires in COVID-19. The overall study: Acute and convalescent COVID-19 specimens originated in the United States, Italy and Spain. T cells, B-cell-depleted T cells, or PBMCs supplied cDNA or gDNA.

The CDR3 consists of 13 residues. CDR1 is LGHDT and CDR2 is YNNKEL in the germline V gene (reference sequence). The V gene lost 7 bases and the J gene lost 0 bases, with 7 bases spanning the gap. Per the authors' pipeline: Researchers report that nucleated cell counts were estimated from reference gene primer amplification. Sequencing used immunoSEQ multiplex PCR; TCRdb keeps in-frame clones, though not all of them. V and J calls and clone size are given by that table; D and trimming were obtained from the DNA. The sample consists of tens of thousands of clones, around 87% of them appearing once. V is TRBV3-1 (or the pseudogene TRBV3-2) and J is TRBJ1-3; D remains ambiguous. The source is a male donor with acute or convalescent COVID-19. Sequenced sample: peripheral blood. The CDR3 protein is CASTESSGNTIYF. The CDR3 DNA reads as TGTGCCAGCACCGAGAGCTCTGGAAACACCATATATTTT.